This T cell receptor (beta chain) stems from a study of T cell changes during pregnancy in multiple sclerosis. The repertoire was sequenced with immunoSEQ multiplex PCR; TCRdb's copy has only in-frame clones and lacks some. The table includes roughly 70,000 clones, 92% detected once. Germline-derived CDR1 and CDR2 are GTSNPN and SVGIG (reference sequence). Trimming cost V 4 bases and J 6 bases, with 10 bases left between them. This CDR3 is built from 12 residues. The TCR was taken from a female donor with multiple sclerosis, enrolled in a pregnancy study. The chain combines TRBV30 with TRBJ2-1, with D possibly matching TRBD2 (5 bases). The specimen was peripheral blood, collected before pregnancy. The CDR3 reads CAWTPRGNEQFF. The CDR3 bases are TGTGCCTGGACACCTCGGGGCAATGAGCAGTTCTTC. The full variable domain, rest sourced from reference TRBV30 and TRBJ2-1, is SQTIHQWPATLVQPVGSPLSLECTVEGTSNPNLYWYRQAAGRGLQLLFYSVGIGQISSEVPQNLSASRPQDRQFILSSKKLLLSDSGFYLCAWTPRGNEQFFGPGTRLTVL.